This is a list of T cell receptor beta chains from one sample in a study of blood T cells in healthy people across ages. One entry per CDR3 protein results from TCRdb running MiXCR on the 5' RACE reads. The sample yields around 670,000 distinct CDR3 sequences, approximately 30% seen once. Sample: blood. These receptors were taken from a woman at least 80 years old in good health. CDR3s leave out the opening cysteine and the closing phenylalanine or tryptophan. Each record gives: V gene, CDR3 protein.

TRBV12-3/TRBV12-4 ASRDAGGKYNEQF
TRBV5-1 ASSLSSARGAGRTQY
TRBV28 ASIPQVGSSYEQY
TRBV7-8 ASSLVLAGGNTGELF
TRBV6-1 ASASSGNTGELF
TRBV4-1 ASSQPPGRGTRNEQF
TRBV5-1 ASSLDGNPYNEQF
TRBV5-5 ASSLGQGISNQPQH
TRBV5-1 ASKFQGPNTEAF
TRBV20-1 SAPLPGGFYGYT
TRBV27 ASSPAGTRVYEQY
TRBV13 ASSLGLGGYGYT
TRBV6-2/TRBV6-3 ASSYRSGDSYGQY
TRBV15 ATRFGDFHSGANVLT
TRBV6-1 ASAKGARYGYT
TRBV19 ASSITGTSGGSSSYEQY
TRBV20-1 SARVIGQTFYDYT
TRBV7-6 ASSPPGELQKQY
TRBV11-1 ASSLFRDRVNSPLH
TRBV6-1 ASSAERDRGAF
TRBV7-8 ASDSGASTDTQY
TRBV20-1 SARRDGRETQY
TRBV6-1 ASSESRLTNEKLF
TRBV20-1 SASGGHLAGINSYEQY
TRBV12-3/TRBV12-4 ASSPGGLGVQTQY